Included here is one TCR beta chain sequence, with context. These data are taken from a study of blood T cell repertoires in COVID-19. Study details: The United States, Italy and Spain supplied acute and convalescent COVID-19 samples. The analysed material was cDNA or gDNA that came from T cells, B-cell-depleted T cells, or PBMCs.

CDR1 SGHRS and CDR2 YFSETQ come from the germline V gene. V trimming: 4 bases; J trimming: 2 bases; junction bases outside the gene matches: 5. This CDR3 comprises 16 residues. This table comes from immunoSEQ multiplex PCR, and its TCRdb copy is limited to in-frame clones, with some not included. The data contain 160,000 or so clones, approximately 90% of them seen just once; the ten biggest clones take up around 4%. The clonotype originates from a woman in her fifties or sixties who had recovered from COVID-19. The V call is TRBV5-1, the J call TRBJ2-1; 11 bases are shared with TRBD2. The specimen was peripheral blood. The CDR3 protein is CASSASSGGTYNEQFF. The CDR3, as DNA: TGCGCCAGCAGCGCTTCTAGCGGGGGGACCTACAATGAGCAGTTCTTC.